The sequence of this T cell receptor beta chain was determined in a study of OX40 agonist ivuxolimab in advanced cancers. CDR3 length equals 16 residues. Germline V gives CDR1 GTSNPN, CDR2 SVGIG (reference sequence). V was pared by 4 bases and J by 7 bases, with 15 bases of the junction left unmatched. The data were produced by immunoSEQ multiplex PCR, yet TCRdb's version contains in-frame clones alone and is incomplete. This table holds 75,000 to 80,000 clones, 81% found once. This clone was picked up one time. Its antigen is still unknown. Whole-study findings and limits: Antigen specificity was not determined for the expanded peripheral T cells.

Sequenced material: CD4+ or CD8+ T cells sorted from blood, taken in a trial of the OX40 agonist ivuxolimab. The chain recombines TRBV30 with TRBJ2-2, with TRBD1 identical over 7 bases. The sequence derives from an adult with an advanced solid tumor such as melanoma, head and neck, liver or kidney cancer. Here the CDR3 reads CAWIGGGSGGRGELFF. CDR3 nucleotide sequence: TGTGCCTGGATTGGTGGCGGATCAGGGGGACGCGGGGAGCTGTTTTTT.